This T cell receptor (beta chain) was obtained from a study of molecular identifiers for immune sequencing clone quantification. For bulk TCR libraries, previously described methods and listed TCR primers were used. Using its own MiXCR run on the PCR reads, TCRdb lists one record per CDR3 protein. This sample has about 640,000 distinct CDR3 sequences, with 20% found just once. V lost 3 bases, J lost 3 bases, and 4 bases stayed unmatched. CDR3 size: 13 residues. CDR1 is GTSNPN, CDR2 SVGIG, per germline (reference sequence). This clonotype was detected ten times or more. The V gene is TRBV30, the J gene TRBJ1-2; the match to TRBD1 covers 7 bases. The origin of this receptor is a human donor in good health. Some libraries in this study had Jurkat cell RNA spiked in. Specimen: naive CD8+ T cells from blood, with Jurkat cell RNA spiked in. Subset indicated: FACS-sorted CD8+CD4-CCR7+CD45RA+ naive T cells. CDR3 bases: TGTGCCTGGAGCGGGGACAGTTACTATGGCTACACCTTC. Its translation is CAWSGDSYYGYTF.